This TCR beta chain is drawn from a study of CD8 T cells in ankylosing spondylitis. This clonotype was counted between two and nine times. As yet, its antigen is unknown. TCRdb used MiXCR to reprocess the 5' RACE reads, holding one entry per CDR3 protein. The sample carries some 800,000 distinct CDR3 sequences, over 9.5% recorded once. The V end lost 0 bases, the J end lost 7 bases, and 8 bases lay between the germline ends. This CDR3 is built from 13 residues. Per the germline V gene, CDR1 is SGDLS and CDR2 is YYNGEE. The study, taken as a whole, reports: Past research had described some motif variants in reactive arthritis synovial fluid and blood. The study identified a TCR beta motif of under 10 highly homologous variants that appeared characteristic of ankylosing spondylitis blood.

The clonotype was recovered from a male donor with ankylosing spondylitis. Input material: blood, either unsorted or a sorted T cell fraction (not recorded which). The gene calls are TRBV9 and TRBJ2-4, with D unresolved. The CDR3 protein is CASSVGPVNIQYF. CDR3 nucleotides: TGTGCCAGCAGCGTAGGCCCAGTGAACATTCAGTACTTC. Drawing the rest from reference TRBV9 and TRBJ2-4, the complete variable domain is DSGVTQTPKHLITATGQRVTLRCSPRSGDLSVYWYQQSLDQGLQFLIQYYNGEERAKGNILERFSAQQFPDLHSELNLSSLELGDSALYFCASSVGPVNIQYFGAGTRLSVL.